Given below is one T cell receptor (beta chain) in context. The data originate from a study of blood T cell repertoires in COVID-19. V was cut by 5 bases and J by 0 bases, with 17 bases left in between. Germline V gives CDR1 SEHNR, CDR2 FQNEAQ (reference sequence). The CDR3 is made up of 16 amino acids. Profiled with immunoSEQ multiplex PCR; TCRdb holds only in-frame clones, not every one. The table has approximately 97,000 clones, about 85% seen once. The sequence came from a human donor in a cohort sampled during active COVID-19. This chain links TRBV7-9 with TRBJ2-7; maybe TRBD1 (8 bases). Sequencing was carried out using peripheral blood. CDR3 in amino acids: CASSQGTGGDSYEQYF. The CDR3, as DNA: TGTGCCAGCAGCCAAGGCACAGGGGGGGACTCCTACGAGCAGTACTTC.